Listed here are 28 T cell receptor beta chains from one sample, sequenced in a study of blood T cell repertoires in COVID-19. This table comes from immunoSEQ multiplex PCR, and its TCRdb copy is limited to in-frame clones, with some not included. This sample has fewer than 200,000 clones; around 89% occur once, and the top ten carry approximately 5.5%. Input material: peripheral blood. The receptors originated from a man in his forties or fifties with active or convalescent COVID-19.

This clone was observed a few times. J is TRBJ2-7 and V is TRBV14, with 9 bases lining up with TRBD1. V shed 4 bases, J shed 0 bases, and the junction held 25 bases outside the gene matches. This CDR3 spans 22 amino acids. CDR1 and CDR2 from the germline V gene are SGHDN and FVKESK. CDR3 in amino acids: CASSPGTGNIVGTGKGSYEQYF. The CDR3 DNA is TGTGCCAGCAGCCCCGGGACAGGGAACATTGTGGGGACAGGGAAAGGCTCCTACGAGCAGTACTTC.

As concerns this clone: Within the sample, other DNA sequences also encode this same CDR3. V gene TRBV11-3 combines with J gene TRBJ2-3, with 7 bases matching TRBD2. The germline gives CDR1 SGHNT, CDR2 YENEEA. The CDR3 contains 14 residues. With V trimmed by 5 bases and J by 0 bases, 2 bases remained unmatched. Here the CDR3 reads CASSLTSSTDTQYF. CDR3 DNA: TGTGCCAGCAGCCTGACTAGCAGCACAGATACGCAGTATTTT. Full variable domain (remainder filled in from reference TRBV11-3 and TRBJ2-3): EAGVVQSPRYKIIEKKQPVAFWCNPISGHNTLYWYLQNLGQGPELLIRYENEEAVDDSQLPKDRFSAERLKGVDSTLKIQPAELGDSAVYLCASSLTSSTDTQYFGPGTRLTVL.

In nucleotides, the CDR3 is TGTGCCACCAGTGATGCGGAATATGGCTACACCTTC. Translated: CATSDAEYGYTF. The rearrangement joins TRBV24-1 to TRBJ1-2; D gene ambiguous. CDR1 KGHDR and CDR2 SFDVKD come from the germline V gene. CDR3 size: 12 residues. V gave up 3 bases and J gave up 5 bases, with 6 bases separating them.

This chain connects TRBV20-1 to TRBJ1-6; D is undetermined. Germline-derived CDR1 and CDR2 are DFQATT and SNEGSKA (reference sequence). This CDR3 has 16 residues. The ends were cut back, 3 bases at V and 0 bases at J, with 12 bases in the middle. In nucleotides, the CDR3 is TGCAGTGCTAGTCCCGCCGCCAGCTCCTATAATTCACCCCTCCACTTT. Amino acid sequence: CSASPAASSYNSPLHF.

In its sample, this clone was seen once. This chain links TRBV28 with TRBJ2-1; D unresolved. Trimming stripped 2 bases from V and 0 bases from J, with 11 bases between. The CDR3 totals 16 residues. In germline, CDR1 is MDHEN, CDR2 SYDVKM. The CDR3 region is CASSLPQSNSYNEQFF. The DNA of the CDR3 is TGTGCCAGCAGTTTACCCCAGTCAAACTCCTACAATGAGCAGTTCTTC.

CDR3 nucleotide sequence: TGTGCCAGCACCCCCGACAGATCCTATGGCTACACCTTC. Translation: CASTPDRSYGYTF. V is TRBV6-5 and J is TRBJ1-2, with D possibly being TRBD1 (5 bases). The length of the CDR3 is 13 residues. V lost 7 bases and J lost 4, with 13 bases in between. From germline, CDR1 is MNHEY and CDR2 SVGAGI.

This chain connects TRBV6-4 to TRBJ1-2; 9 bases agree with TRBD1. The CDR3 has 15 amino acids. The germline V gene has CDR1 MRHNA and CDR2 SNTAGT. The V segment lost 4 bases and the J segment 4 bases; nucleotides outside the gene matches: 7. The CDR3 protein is CASSVATGGIYGYTF. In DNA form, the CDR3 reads TGTGCCAGCAGTGTTGCCACAGGGGGCATCTATGGCTACACCTTC.

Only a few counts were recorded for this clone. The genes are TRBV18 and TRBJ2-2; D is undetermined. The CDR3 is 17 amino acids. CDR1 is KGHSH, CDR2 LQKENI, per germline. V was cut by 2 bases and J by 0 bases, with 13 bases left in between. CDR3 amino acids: CASSPGQAKTNTGELFF. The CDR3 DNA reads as TGTGCCAGCTCACCAGGTCAGGCCAAGACGAACACCGGGGAGCTGTTTTTT.

CDR3 sequence: CASSPRGEQFF. For the CDR3, the DNA is TGTGCCAGCAGCCCGCGGGGTGAGCAGTTCTTC. The chain links TRBV7-8 to TRBJ2-1, with a possible D match to TRBD2 (6 bases). The CDR3 runs 11 residues. Trimming took off 5 bases at V and 9 bases at J, with 8 bases between the two ends. CDR1 and CDR2 (germline): SGHVS, FQNEAQ.

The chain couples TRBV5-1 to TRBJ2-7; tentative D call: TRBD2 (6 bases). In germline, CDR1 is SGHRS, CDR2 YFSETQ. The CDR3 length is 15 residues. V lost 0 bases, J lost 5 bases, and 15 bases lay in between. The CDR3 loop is CASSLGFGGRDEQYF. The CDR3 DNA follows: TGCGCCAGCAGCTTGGGTTTCGGGGGTCGCGACGAGCAGTACTTC.

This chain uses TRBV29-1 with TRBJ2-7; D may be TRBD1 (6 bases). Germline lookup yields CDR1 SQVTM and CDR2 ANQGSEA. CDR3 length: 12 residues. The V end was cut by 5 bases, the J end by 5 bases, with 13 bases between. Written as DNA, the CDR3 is TGCAGCGTTAAAAACAGGGAGAACGAGCAGTACTTC. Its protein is CSVKNRENEQYF.

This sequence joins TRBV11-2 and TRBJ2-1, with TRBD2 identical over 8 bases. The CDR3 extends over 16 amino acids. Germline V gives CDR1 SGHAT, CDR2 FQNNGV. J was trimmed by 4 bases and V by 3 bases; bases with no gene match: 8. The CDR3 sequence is CASSFTGTSLYNEQFF. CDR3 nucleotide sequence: TGTGCCAGCAGCTTCACCGGGACTAGTTTGTACAATGAGCAGTTCTTC.

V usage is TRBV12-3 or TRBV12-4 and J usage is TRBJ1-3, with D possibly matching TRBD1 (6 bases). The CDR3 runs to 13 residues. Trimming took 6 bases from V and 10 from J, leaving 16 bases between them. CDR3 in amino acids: CASSLAGVATIYF. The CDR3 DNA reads TGTGCCAGCAGCCTCGCAGGGGTCGCTACCATATATTTT.

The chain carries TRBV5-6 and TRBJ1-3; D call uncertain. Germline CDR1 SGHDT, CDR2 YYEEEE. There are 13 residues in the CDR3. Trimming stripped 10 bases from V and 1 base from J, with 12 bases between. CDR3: CAGRRWSGNTIYF. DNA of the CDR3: TGTGCCGGACGGAGGTGGTCTGGAAACACCATATATTTT.

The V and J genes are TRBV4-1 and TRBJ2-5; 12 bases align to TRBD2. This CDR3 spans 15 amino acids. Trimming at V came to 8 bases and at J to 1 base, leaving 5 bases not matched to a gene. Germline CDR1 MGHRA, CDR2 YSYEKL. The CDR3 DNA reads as TGCGCCAGCGGGACGGGACTAGCGGGCCAAGAGACCCAGTACTTC. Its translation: CASGTGLAGQETQYF.

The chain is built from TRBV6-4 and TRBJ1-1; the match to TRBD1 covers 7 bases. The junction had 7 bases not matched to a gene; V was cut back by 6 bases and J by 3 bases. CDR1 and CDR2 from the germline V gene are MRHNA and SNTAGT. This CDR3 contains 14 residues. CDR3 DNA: TGTGCCAGCAGGGAACAGGGGTGGGACACTGAAGCTTTCTTT. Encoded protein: CASREQGWDTEAFF.

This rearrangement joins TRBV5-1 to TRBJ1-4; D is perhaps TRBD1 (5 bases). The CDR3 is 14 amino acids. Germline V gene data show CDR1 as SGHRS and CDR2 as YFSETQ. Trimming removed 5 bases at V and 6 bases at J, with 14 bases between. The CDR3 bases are TGCGCCAGCAGAAAACCAGGGATCGATGAAAAACTGTTTTTT. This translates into CASRKPGIDEKLFF.

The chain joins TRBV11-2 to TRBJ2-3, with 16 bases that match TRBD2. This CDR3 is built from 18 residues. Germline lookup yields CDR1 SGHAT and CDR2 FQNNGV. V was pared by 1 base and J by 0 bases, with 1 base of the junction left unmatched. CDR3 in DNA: TGTGCCAGCAGCTTAGCGGGACTAGCGGGGGGGAGCACAGATACGCAGTATTTT. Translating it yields CASSLAGLAGGSTDTQYF.

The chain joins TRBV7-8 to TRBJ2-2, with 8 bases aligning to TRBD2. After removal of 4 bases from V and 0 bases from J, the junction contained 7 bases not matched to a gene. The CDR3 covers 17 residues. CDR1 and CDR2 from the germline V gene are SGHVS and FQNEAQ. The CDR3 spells CASSSKRGNSNTGELFF. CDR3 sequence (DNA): TGTGCCAGCAGCTCCAAGCGGGGGAATTCGAACACCGGGGAGCTGTTTTTT.

The CDR3 bases are TGTGCCAGCAGCTTGGCCGCGGCAGAGACCCAGTACTTC. Translating it yields CASSLAAAETQYF. The gene calls are TRBV5-6 and TRBJ2-5, with unresolved D. The CDR3 contains 13 residues. V was shortened by 0 bases and J by 4 bases, with 7 bases between the two germline ends. Germline V gene sequence: CDR1 SGHDT, CDR2 YYEEEE.

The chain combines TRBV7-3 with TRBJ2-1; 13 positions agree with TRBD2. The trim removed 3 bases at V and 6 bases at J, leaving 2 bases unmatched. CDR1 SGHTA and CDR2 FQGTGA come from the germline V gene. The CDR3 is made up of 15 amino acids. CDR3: CASSFGTSGINEQFF. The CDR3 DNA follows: TGTGCCAGCAGCTTCGGGACTAGCGGGATCAATGAGCAGTTCTTC.

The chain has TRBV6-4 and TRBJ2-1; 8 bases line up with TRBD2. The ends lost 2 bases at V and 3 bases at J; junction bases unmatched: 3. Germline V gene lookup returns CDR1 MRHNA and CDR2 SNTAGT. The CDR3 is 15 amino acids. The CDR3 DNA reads TGTGCCAGCAGTGACCGGGAGGGTTTCTACAATGAGCAGTTCTTC. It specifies CASSDREGFYNEQFF.

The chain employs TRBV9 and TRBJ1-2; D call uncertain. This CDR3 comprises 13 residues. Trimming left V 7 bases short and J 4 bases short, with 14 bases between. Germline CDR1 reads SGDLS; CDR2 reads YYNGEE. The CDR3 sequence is CASRSRFSYGYTF. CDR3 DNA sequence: TGTGCCAGCCGCTCTCGCTTCAGCTATGGCTACACCTTC.

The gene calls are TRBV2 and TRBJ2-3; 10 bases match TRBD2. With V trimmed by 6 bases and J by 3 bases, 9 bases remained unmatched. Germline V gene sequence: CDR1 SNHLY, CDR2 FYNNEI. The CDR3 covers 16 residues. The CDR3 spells CASRTYPSGRTDTQYF. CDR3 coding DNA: TGTGCCAGCAGGACCTACCCTAGCGGGAGAACAGATACGCAGTATTTT.

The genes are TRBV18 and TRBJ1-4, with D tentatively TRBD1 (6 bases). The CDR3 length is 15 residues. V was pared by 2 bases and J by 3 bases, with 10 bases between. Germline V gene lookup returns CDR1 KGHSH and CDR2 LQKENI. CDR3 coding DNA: TGTGCCAGCTCACCATTTGGGACACCTAATGAAAAACTGTTTTTT. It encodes CASSPFGTPNEKLFF.

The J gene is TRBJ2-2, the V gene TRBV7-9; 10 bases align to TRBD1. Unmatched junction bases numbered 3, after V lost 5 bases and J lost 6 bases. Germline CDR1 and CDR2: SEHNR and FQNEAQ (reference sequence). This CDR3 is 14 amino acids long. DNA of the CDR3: TGTGCCAGCAGCCTCGGACAGGGGGCCGGGGAGCTGTTTTTT. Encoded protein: CASSLGQGAGELFF.

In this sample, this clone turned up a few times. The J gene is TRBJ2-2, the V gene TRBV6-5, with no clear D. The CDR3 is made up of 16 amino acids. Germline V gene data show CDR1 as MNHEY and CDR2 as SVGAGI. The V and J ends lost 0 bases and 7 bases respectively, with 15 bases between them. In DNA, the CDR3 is TGTGCCAGCAGTTACTCGAGGCTAGAGTTTATCGGGGAGCTGTTTTTT. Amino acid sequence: CASSYSRLEFIGELFF.

The CDR3 DNA reads as TGTGCCAGCAGGAGGGACAGGGAATATCAGCCCCAGCATTTT. Translated, it gives CASRRDREYQPQHF. The rearrangement joins TRBV27 to TRBJ1-5; TRBD1 matches 9 bases. Germline loops: CDR1 MNHEY, CDR2 SMNVEV (reference sequence). This CDR3 contains 14 residues. V was clipped by 6 bases and J by 5 bases; unmatched bases: 5.